This TCR beta chain appears in the sequencing data of a study of CD8+CD57+ T cells in acquired aplastic anemia. The table lists this clonotype with many counts. Deletions cut 6 bases from V and 1 base from J, with 16 bases between. Germline CDR1 reads MNHNS; CDR2 reads SASEGT. CDR3 length equals 16 residues. Flow cytometry had shown expanded CD8+CD57+ cells in the patients chosen for sequencing. The enrolled patients all had severe acquired aplastic anemia. Patients were treatment-naive when blood was sampled. TCR beta VDJ and CDR3 were profiled, and genomic DNA was the template. TCRdb recomputed calls from the reads with MiXCR, one row per CDR3 protein. The sample carries a few hundred thousand distinct CDR3 sequences, around 49% recorded once.

The J gene is TRBJ1-5, the V gene TRBV6-1; no firm D call. The sequencing sample was made of sorted CD4+, CD8+, or CD8+CD57+ T cells (not recorded which) from PBMCs. This receptor was obtained from a human donor with aplastic anemia. The CDR3 DNA reads TGTGCCAGCAGCCTAAACATGGGTGGAAGCAATCAGCCCCAGCATTTT. Translated, it gives CASSLNMGGSNQPQHF.